Here is one TCR beta chain with its context. The specificity of this receptor is unknown. No clone much larger than this one lies a single base away; base qualities are absent. The sample's time point, from its label and the paper: after neoadjuvant nivolumab, at surgical resection. Patients had been newly diagnosed with stage II-IVA oral cavity squamous cell carcinoma, and no prior systemic or radiation treatment had been given to the patients. The cohort was composed of patients with HPV-negative, locally advanced oral cavity squamous cell carcinoma. Peripheral blood mononuclear cells were analyzed directly and were not maintained or expanded in culture. Samples were obtained from a longitudinal correlative study of a single-arm phase II trial of neoadjuvant nivolumab in oral cavity squamous cell carcinoma. Genomic DNA-based TCRbeta sequencing was performed on subject-matched pre- and post-treatment PBMCs and tumors from three responders and three non-responders. Peripheral blood mononuclear cells were collected before nivolumab treatment and were collected again after treatment, at the time of surgery. The Maxwell RSC DNA from Cells kit was used to extract genomic DNA from PBMCs.

The CDR1 and CDR2 encoded by the germline V gene are LGHNA and YSLEER. Including cysteine and phenylalanine, the CDR3 has 16 amino acids. Solely the CDR3 DNA is kept, with 48 bases framed from the first base. The junction carries 12 bases between V and J, which are trimmed by 0 bases and 3 bases respectively. This sample was taken from a study of neoadjuvant anti-PD-1 for oral cavity cancer (dated by TCRdb to the early 2020s). At the level of the whole study: Before curative-intent surgical resection, most patients were given three to four biweekly doses of nivolumab at 3 mg/kg. A fourth nivolumab dose was given around day 43 to patients without progression, and definitive surgical resection was performed in those patients on days 50-56. Patients with complete response, partial response or stable disease by RECIST 1.1 were defined as responders, whereas patients with progression were defined as non-responders. The parent correlative cohort included around twelve patients, with a 33% response rate.

PBMC libraries used mostly approximately 0.5 ug of input genomic DNA for deep sequencing, with six replicates per sample. The immunoSEQ hsTCRbeta kit was used to prepare TCRbeta libraries according to the manufacturer's instructions. Sequencing of the completed libraries took place using an Illumina NovaSeq 6000 S4 flow cell after they had been pooled to about 3.2 nM. The original methods were these. The immunoSEQ Analyzer was used for raw data preprocessing and quality control. The analysis was limited to productive rearrangements, and each clonotype was defined by a unique CDR3 amino acid sequence. Repertoire clonality was estimated as the Gini-Simpson index, which was calculated using the R package tcR. Gini indices were compared with Student's t test, and associations with tumor size change were assessed by Pearson correlation. This is the immuneACCESS table as TCRdb keeps it, with only in-frame sequences that have V and J called. A part of the clones is gone; compared with another copy, unresolved V genes explain less than half, and the rest is unexplained. Clone size and the V and J calls come from that table; the DNA yielded D and trimming. The sample contains some 7,700 clones, about three quarters of them found a single time. The top ten hold 2.9% of the sample.

Results the study describes overall, beyond this receptor: After neoadjuvant nivolumab, T cell clonality (Gini index) in PBMCs was significantly higher in non-responders than in responders. The TCR analyses had only a few patients in each response group, and the authors called for validation in larger cohorts. Higher pretreatment blood Treg/Th17 ratios correlated with higher pretreatment blood TCRbeta clonality and lower post-treatment tumor TCRbeta clonality.

The source of this sequence is a person aged 35-80 years with oral cavity squamous cell carcinoma. The sequence is built from TRBV4-3 and TRBJ1-3; a weak D assignment points to TRBD1 (5 bases agree). This sample comprised PBMCs, obtained after nivolumab (anti-PD-1) treatment. The CDR3 has the sequence CASSQDILRGGNTIYF. Read as DNA, the sequence is TGCGCCAGCAGCCAAGATATTCTGAGGGGTGGAAACACCATATATTTT.